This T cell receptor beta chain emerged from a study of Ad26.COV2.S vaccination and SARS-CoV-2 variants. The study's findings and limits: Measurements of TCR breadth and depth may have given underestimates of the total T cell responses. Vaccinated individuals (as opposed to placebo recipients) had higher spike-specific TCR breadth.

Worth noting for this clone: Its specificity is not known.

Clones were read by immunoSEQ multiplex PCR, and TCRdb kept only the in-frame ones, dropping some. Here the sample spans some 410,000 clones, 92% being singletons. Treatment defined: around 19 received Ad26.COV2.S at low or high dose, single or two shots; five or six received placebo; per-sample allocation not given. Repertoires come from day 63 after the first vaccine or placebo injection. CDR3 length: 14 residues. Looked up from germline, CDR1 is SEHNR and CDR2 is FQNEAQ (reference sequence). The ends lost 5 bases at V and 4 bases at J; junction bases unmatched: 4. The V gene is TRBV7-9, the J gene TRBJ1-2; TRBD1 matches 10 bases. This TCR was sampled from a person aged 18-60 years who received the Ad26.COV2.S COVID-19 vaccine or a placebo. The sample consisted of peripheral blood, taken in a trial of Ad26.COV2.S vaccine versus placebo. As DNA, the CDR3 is TGTGCCAGCAGCGTGACAGGGGGCGGCTATGGCTACACCTTC. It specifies CASSVTGGGYGYTF.